Listed below are T cell receptor beta chains from one sample, sequenced in a study of control samples from healthy donors and cancer patients. Using immunoSEQ multiplex PCR, the repertoire was profiled, and TCRdb retains in-frame clones only, with some absent. This sample has around 90,000 clones, with over 65% found just once. The specimen sequenced was blood. The receptors stem from a middle-aged woman in good health. The CDR3 runs from the conserved cysteine through the conserved F or W. The D gene is left open where the match is weak. Size is stated for part of the rows, as once, few or many counts, or as a class when the clone is expanded.

15 | NA | TRBJ2-1 | TRBV4-1 | few | CASSQVYRGGTEQFF | TGCGCCAGCAGCCAAGTATACCGAGGGGGGACTGAGCAGTTCTTC
14 | NA | TRBJ1-5 | TRBV19 | NA | CASNPAGASQPQHF | TGTGCCAGTAACCCGGCGGGGGCGAGTCAGCCCCAGCATTTT
15 | NA | TRBJ2-1 | TRBV9 | NA | CASAHGGGIYNEQFF | TGTGCCAGCGCCCACGGCGGGGGCATCTACAATGAGCAGTTCTTC
18 | NA | TRBJ1-3 | TRBV21-1 | NA | CASSRPSRPRDSGNTIYF | TGTGCCAGCAGCCGACCATCACGCCCTAGGGACTCTGGAAACACCATATATTTT
19 | TRBD1 | TRBJ2-1 | TRBV29-1 | NA | CSVEERGSGQGTAYNEQFF | TGCAGCGTTGAAGAGAGGGGATCAGGACAGGGAACTGCCTACAATGAGCAGTTCTTC
13 | NA | TRBJ2-2 | TRBV6-5 | NA | CASNARDTGELFF | TGTGCCAGCAACGCGCGGGACACCGGGGAGCTGTTTTTT
14 | NA | TRBJ2-1 | TRBV4-1 | NA | CASSQEPAYNEQFF | TGCGCCAGCAGCCAAGAGCCGGCGTACAATGAGCAGTTCTTC
12 | NA | TRBJ2-5 | TRBV7-7 | NA | CASGASQETQYF | TGTGCCAGCGGGGCGAGTCAAGAGACCCAGTACTTC
18 | NA | TRBJ1-2 | TRBV4-1 | NA | CASSQATSRAQRYYGYTF | TGCGCCAGCAGCCAAGCAACCTCCCGGGCGCAAAGGTACTATGGCTACACCTTC
10 | NA | TRBJ2-5 | TRBV7-9 | NA | CASSWETQYF | TGTGCCAGCAGCTGGGAGACCCAGTACTTC
14 | TRBD1 | TRBJ2-7 | TRBV11-1 | NA | CASSPGTGGYEQYF | TGTGCCAGCAGCCCAGGGACAGGGGGCTACGAGCAGTACTTC
13 | NA | TRBJ1-3 | TRBV7-9 | NA | CASSSLSGNTIYF | TGTGCCAGCAGCTCCCTCTCTGGAAACACCATATATTTT
16 | NA | TRBJ1-3 | TRBV6-4 | NA | CASSDPLGGTGNTIYF | TGTGCCAGCAGTGACCCCCTGGGAGGTACTGGAAACACCATATATTTT
15 | TRBD2 | TRBJ2-7 | TRBV5-1 | NA | CASSLGLAGPYEQYF | TGCGCCAGCAGCTTGGGGCTAGCGGGGCCCTACGAGCAGTACTTC
16 | NA | TRBJ1-5 | TRBV6-1 | NA | CASSESRFAEYQPQHF | TGTGCCAGCAGTGAAAGTAGATTCGCAGAGTATCAGCCCCAGCATTTT
17 | TRBD2 | TRBJ2-7 | TRBV15 | NA | CATSSQTKGRGYYEQYF | TGTGCCACCAGCAGCCAAACCAAGGGGCGGGGGTACTACGAGCAGTACTTC
15 | TRBD1 | TRBJ1-2 | TRBV18 | NA | CASSQPGQGNYGYTF | TGTGCCAGCTCACAACCGGGACAGGGGAACTATGGCTACACCTTC
15 | TRBD1 | TRBJ2-2 | TRBV5-1 | once | CASSLRQGAPGELFF | TGCGCCAGCAGCTTAAGGCAGGGGGCCCCCGGGGAGCTGTTTTTT
13 | NA | TRBJ2-5 | TRBV9 | NA | CASNEGGPETQYF | TGTGCCAGCAACGAGGGGGGGCCAGAGACCCAGTACTTC
12 | NA | TRBJ2-3 | TRBV19 | NA | CASTGPLDTQYF | TGTGCCAGTACCGGGCCCTTGGATACGCAGTATTTT
14 | TRBD2 | TRBJ2-3 | TRBV7-2 | NA | CASSFWGLEITQYF | TGTGCCAGCAGCTTCTGGGGACTAGAAATTACGCAGTATTTT
15 | TRBD2 | TRBJ2-1 | TRBV6-5 | NA | CASRLAGGSYNEQFF | TGTGCCAGCAGACTAGCGGGGGGTTCCTACAATGAGCAGTTCTTC
15 | NA | TRBJ1-3 | TRBV4-3 | once | CASSQDGFSGNTIYF | TGCGCCAGCAGCCAAGATGGCTTCTCTGGAAACACCATATATTTT
17 | NA | TRBJ2-2 | TRBV11-3 | NA | CASSSRRGIANTGELFF | TGTGCCAGCAGCTCCCGTCGGGGTATCGCGAACACCGGGGAGCTGTTTTTT